One sample yielded the 10 T cell receptor beta chains listed below, sequenced in a study of blood T cell repertoires in COVID-19. Generated by immunoSEQ multiplex PCR, the TCRdb table keeps only in-frame clones and is missing some. The table shows around 85,000 clones, with around 89% occurring only once. The sample was PBMCs or T cells enriched from blood (not recorded which). All receptors come from a woman in her 50s with acute COVID-19.

The chain joins TRBV7-8 to TRBJ2-3; 13 bases agree with TRBD2. Germline CDR1 and CDR2: SGHVS and FQNEAQ. This CDR3 region has 20 residues. V dropped 4 bases and J dropped 1; count of bases not matched to a gene: 14. The CDR3 region has the DNA TGTGCCAGCAGCTCCCCTGGGTGGGGACTAGCGGGATTGGGCACAGATACGCAGTATTTT. Its protein product is CASSSPGWGLAGLGTDTQYF. Based on the CDR3 plus reference TRBV7-8 and TRBJ2-3, the full variable domain is GAGVSQSPRYKVAKRGQDVALRCDPISGHVSLFWYQQALGQGPEFLTYFQNEAQLDKSGLPSDRFFAERPEGSVSTLKIQRTQQEDSAVYLCASSSPGWGLAGLGTDTQYFGPGTRLTVL.

This clone was detected only once. The CDR3 sequence is CASSEGTVREQYF. The CDR3 DNA is TGTGCCAGCAGCGAAGGGACAGTTCGGGAGCAGTACTTC. This sequence joins TRBV7-2 and TRBJ2-7; 7 bases map to TRBD1. Trimming cost V 5 bases and J 7 bases; bases outside gene matches: 8. Germline-derived CDR1 and CDR2 are SGHTA and FQGNSA. This CDR3 comprises 13 residues.

The rearrangement links TRBV2 to TRBJ1-6, with 8 bases matching TRBD1. The J segment lost 8 bases and the V segment lost 8 bases, leaving 8 bases of the junction unmatched. The CDR3 consists of 14 residues. Germline CDR1 SNHLY, CDR2 FYNNEI. The CDR3 protein is CASCYGTGDSPLHF. CDR3 in DNA: TGTGCCAGCTGTTATGGGACAGGAGATTCACCCCTCCACTTT.

The chain has TRBV25-1 and TRBJ2-7; the D gene is possibly TRBD2 (6 bases). Germline lookup yields CDR1 MGHDK and CDR2 SYGVNS. The CDR3 extends over 15 amino acids. V lost 5 bases and J 2 bases, leaving 16 bases between the germline ends. The DNA for the CDR3 is TGTGCCAGCAGTCAAGGAGGGTTTTCGGCCTACGAGCAGTACTTC. Translation: CASSQGGFSAYEQYF.

The chain uses TRBV6-5 and TRBJ1-2; possible D gene TRBD1, 5 bases. With 7 bases removed from V and 2 bases from J, the gap between germline ends came to 17 bases. Germline values: CDR1 MNHEY, CDR2 SVGAGI. This CDR3 comprises 15 residues. The chain's CDR3 is CASIPSQGRNYGYTF. CDR3 bases: TGTGCCAGCATCCCATCCCAGGGTAGGAACTATGGCTACACCTTC.

This clone appeared once. The J gene is TRBJ2-3, the V gene TRBV10-2; 15 nucleotides align to TRBD2. V shed 4 bases, J shed 1 base, and the junction held 9 bases outside the gene matches. In germline, CDR1 is WSHSY, CDR2 SAAADI. The CDR3 runs to 19 residues. CDR3: CASSGGLAGGKGRTDTQYF. The CDR3 bases are TGCGCCAGCAGTGGGGGACTAGCGGGAGGTAAAGGACGCACAGATACGCAGTATTTT.

The chain is built from TRBV30 and TRBJ1-2; 9 bases align to TRBD1. V was clipped by 0 bases and J by 7 bases; unmatched bases: 3. The CDR3 consists of 13 residues. The V gene's germline CDR1 is GTSNPN and CDR2 SVGIG (reference sequence). The CDR3, as DNA: TGTGCCTGGAGTGTAGCGGGACAGGGTGGCTACACCTTC. It codes for CAWSVAGQGGYTF.

The V call is TRBV5-1, the J call TRBJ1-1; 7 nucleotides match TRBD1. Germline CDR1 SGHRS, CDR2 YFSETQ. CDR3 length: 16 residues. The V gene end was trimmed by 0 bases and the J gene end by 0 bases; junction bases not matched to a gene: 5. The DNA for the CDR3 is TGCGCCAGCAGCTTGGCATTGACAGGGTTGAACACTGAAGCTTTCTTT. Translated: CASSLALTGLNTEAFF.

In this sample, this clone turned up a few times. The rearrangement links TRBV30 to TRBJ2-2, with D unresolved. Germline-derived CDR1 and CDR2 are GTSNPN and SVGIG (reference sequence). V was pared by 1 base and J by 7 bases, with 10 bases between. The CDR3 totals 13 residues. CDR3 amino acids: CAWSESENGELFF. CDR3 nucleotide sequence: TGTGCCTGGAGTGAGAGTGAGAACGGGGAGCTGTTTTTT.

The chain combines TRBV6-5 with TRBJ2-3; no firm D call. The CDR3 runs to 13 residues. V was pared by 6 bases and J by 1 base, with 8 bases between. Germline CDR1 and CDR2: MNHEY and SVGAGI. The CDR3 nucleotides are TGTGCCAGCAGCCTAGAGGGCACAGATACGCAGTATTTT. Translating gives CASSLEGTDTQYF.